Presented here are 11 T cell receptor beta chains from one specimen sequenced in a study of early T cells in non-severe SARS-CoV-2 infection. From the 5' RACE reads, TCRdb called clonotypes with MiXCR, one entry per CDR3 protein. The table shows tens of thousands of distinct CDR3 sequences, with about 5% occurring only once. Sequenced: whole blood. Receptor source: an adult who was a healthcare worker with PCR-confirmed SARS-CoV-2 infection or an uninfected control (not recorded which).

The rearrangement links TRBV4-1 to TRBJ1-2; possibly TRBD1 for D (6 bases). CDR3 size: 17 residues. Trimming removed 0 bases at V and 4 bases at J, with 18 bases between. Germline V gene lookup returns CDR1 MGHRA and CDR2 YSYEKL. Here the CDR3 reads CASSQDDQAGVVYGYTF. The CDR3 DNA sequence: TGCGCCAGCAGCCAAGATGACCAGGCAGGGGTAGTCTATGGCTACACCTTC.

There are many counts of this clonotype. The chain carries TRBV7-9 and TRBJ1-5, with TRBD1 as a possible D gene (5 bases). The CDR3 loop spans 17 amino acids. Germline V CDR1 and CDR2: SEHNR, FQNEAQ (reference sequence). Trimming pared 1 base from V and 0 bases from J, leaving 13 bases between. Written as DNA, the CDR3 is TGTGCCAGCAGCTTAGTGCTCGGGGGAAATAGCAATCAGCCCCAGCATTTT. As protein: CASSLVLGGNSNQPQHF. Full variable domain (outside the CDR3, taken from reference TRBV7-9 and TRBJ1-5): DTGVSQNPRHKITKRGQNVTFRCDPISEHNRLYWYRQTLGQGPEFLTYFQNEAQLEKSRLLSDRFSAERPKGSFSTLEIQRTEQGDSAMYLCASSLVLGGNSNQPQHFGDGTRLSIL.

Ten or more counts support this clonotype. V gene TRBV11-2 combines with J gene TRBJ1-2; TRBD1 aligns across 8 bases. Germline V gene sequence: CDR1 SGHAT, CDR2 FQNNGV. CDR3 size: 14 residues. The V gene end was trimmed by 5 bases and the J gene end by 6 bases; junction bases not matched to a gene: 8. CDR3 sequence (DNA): TGTGCCAGCAGCCCCACGCGGACAGGGAATGGCTACACCTTC. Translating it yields CASSPTRTGNGYTF.

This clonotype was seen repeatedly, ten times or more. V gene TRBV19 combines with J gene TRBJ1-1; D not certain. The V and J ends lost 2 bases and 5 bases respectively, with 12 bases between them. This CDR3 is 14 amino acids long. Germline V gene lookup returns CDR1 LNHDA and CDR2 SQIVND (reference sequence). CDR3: CASSISGDRTEAFF. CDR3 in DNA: TGTGCCAGTAGTATATCTGGGGATCGAACTGAAGCTTTCTTT.

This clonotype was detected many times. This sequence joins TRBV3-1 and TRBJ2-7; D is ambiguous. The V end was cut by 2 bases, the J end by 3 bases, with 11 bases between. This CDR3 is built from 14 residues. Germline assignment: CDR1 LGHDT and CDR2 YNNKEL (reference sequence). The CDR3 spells CASSQRRPDYEQYF. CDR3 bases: TGTGCCAGCAGCCAACGACGCCCGGACTACGAGCAGTACTTC.

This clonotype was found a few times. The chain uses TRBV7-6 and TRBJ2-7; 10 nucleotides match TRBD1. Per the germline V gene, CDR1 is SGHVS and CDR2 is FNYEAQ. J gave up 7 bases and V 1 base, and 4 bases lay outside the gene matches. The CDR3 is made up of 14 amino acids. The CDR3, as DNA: TGTGCCAGCAGCTTAGATGACAGGGGGCGTGAGCAGTACTTC. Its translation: CASSLDDRGREQYF.

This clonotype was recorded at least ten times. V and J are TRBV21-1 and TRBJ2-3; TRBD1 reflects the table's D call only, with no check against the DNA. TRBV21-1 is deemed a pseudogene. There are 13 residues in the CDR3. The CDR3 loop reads CASSKEGRVTQYF. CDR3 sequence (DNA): TGTGCCAGCAGCAAAGAGGGCAGGGTTACGCAGTATTTT.

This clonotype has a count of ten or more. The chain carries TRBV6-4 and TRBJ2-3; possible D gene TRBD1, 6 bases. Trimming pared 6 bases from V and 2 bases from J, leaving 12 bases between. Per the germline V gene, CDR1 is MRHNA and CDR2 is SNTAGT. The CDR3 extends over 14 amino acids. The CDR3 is CASSEDRITDTQYF. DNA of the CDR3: TGTGCCAGCAGCGAAGACAGGATCACAGATACGCAGTATTTT.

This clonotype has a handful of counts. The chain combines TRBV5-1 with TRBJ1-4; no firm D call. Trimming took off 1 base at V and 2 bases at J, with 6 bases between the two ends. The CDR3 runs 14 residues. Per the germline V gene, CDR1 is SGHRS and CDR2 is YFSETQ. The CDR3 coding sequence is TGCGCCAGCAGCTTGAATTGCACTAATGAAAAACTGTTTTTT. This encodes CASSLNCTNEKLFF.

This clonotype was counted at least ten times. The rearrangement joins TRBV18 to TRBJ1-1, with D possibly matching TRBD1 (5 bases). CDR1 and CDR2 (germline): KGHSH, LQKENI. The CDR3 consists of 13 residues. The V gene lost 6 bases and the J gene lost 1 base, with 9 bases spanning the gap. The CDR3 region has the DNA TGTGCCAGCTCCCCAAGGGGGAACACTGAAGCTTTCTTT. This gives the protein CASSPRGNTEAFF.

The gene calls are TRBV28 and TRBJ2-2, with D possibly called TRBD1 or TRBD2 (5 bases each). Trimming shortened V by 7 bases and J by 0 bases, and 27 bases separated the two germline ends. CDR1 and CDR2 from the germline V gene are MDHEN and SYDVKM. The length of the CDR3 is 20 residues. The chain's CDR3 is CASINSIGAGTGSNTGELFF. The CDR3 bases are TGTGCCAGCATCAATTCGATTGGTGCAGGGACGGGTTCGAACACCGGGGAGCTGTTTTTT.